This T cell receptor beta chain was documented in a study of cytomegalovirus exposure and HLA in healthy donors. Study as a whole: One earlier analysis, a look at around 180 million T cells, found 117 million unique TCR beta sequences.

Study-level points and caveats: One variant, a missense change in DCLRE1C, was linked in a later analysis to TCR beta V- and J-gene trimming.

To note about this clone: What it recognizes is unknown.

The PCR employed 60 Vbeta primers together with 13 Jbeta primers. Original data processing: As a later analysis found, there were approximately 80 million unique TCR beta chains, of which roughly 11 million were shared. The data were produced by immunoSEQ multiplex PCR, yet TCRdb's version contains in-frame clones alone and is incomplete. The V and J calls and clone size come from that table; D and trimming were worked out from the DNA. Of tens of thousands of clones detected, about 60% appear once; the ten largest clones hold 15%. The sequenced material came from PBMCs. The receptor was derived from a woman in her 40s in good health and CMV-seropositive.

DNA of the CDR3: TGTGCCATCAGTGGACCCCTCGGCGGGGAACCCAATGAGCAGTTCTTC. Translating it yields CAISGPLGGEPNEQFF. V is TRBV10-3 and J is TRBJ2-1; a possible D gene is TRBD2 (6 bases). Looked up from germline, CDR1 is ENHRY and CDR2 is SYGVKD. The CDR3 extends over 16 amino acids. Trimming took off 4 bases at V and 6 bases at J, with 19 bases between the two ends.